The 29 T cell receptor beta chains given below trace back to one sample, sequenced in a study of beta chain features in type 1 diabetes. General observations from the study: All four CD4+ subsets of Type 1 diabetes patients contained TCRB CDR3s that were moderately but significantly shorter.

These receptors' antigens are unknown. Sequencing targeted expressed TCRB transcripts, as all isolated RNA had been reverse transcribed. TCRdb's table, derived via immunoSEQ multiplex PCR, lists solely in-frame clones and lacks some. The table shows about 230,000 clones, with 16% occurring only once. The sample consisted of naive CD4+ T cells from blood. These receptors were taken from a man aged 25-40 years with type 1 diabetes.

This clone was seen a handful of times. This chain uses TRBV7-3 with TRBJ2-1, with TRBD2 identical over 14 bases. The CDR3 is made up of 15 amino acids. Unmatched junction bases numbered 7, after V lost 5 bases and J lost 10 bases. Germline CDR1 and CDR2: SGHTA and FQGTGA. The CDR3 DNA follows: TGTGCCAGCAGCATGACTAGCGGGAGGGCCAACGAGCAGTTCTTC. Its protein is CASSMTSGRANEQFF.

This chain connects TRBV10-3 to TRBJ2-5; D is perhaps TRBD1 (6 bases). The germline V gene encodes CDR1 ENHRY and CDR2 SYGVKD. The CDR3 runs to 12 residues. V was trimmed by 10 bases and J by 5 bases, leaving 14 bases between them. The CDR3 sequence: CASQGMGETQYF. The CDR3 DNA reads TGTGCCAGCCAGGGGATGGGGGAGACCCAGTACTTC.

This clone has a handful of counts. The CDR3 sequence: CASSDSRTGENNEQFF. DNA of the CDR3: TGTGCCAGCAGTGATTCCCGGACAGGGGAGAACAATGAGCAGTTCTTC. The rearrangement uses TRBV25-1 and TRBJ2-1, with TRBD1 identical over 9 bases. The CDR3 spans 16 residues. V trimming: 3 bases; J trimming: 5 bases; junction bases outside the gene matches: 8. Germline V gene data show CDR1 as MGHDK and CDR2 as SYGVNS.

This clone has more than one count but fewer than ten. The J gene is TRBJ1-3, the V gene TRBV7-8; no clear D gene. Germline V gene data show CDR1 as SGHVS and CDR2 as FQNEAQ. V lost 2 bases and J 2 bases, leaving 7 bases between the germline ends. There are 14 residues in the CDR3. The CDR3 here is CASSLNTAGNTIYF. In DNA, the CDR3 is TGTGCCAGCAGCTTAAACACGGCTGGAAACACCATATATTTT.

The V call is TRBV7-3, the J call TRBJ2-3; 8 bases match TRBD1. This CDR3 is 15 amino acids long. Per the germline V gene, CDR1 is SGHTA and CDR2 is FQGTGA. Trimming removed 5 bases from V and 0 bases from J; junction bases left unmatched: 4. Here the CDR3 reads CASSDRGASTDTQYF. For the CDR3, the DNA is TGTGCCAGCAGCGACAGGGGCGCAAGCACAGATACGCAGTATTTT.

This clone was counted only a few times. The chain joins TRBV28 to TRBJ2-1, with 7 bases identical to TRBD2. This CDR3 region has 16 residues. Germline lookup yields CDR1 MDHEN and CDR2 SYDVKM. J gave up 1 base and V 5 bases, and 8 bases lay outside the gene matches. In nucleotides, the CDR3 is TGTGCCAGCAGTCAGGCTGGAGCGGGGTCCTACAATGAGCAGTTCTTC. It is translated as CASSQAGAGSYNEQFF. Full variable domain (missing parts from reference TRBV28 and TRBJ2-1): DVKVTQSSRYLVKRTGEKVFLECVQDMDHENMFWYRQDPGLGLRLIYFSYDVKMKEKGDIPEGYSVSREKKERFSLILESASTNQTSMYLCASSQAGAGSYNEQFFGPGTRLTVL.

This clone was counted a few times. This CDR3 is CASSLRGPDTQYF. The CDR3 DNA reads TGCGCCAGCAGCCTGAGGGGGCCAGATACGCAGTATTTT. The chain links TRBV5-1 to TRBJ2-3; 7 bases are a match to TRBD1. Losses at the gene ends were 4 bases for V and 4 bases for J; bases not matched to a gene: 3. Germline CDR1 reads SGHRS; CDR2 reads YFSETQ. The CDR3 has 13 amino acids.

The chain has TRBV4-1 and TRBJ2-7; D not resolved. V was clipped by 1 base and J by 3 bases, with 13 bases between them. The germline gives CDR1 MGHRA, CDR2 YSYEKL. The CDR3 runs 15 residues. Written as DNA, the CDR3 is TGCGCCAGCAGCCAAGTAGACGGCAGAGGCTACGAGCAGTACTTC. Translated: CASSQVDGRGYEQYF.

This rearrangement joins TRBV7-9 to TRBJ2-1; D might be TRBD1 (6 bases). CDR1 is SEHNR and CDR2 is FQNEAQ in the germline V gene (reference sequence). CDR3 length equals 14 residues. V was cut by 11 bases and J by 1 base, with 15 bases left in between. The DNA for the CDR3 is TGTGCCGTCCATACAGGGTGGTCCTACAATGAGCAGTTCTTC. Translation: CAVHTGWSYNEQFF.

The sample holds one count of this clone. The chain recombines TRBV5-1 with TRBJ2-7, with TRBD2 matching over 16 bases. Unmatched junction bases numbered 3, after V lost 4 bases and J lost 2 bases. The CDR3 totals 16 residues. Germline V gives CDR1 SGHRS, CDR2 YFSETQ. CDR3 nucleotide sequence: TGCGCCAGCAGCGTAGGGACTAGCGGGAGGGCCTACGAGCAGTACTTC. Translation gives CASSVGTSGRAYEQYF.

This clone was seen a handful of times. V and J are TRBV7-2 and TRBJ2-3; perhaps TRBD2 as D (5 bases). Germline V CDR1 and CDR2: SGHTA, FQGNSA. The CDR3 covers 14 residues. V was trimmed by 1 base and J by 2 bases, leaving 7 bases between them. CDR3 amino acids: CASSLGGYTDTQYF. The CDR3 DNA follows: TGTGCCAGCAGCTTAGGAGGGTACACAGATACGCAGTATTTT.

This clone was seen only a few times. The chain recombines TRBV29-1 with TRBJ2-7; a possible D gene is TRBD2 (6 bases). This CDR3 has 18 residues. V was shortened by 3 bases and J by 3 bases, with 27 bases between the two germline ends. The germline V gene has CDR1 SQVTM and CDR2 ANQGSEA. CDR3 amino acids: CSVDGAGPTGVAGYEQYF. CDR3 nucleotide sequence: TGCAGCGTTGACGGGGCAGGTCCTACGGGGGTTGCGGGCTACGAGCAGTACTTC.

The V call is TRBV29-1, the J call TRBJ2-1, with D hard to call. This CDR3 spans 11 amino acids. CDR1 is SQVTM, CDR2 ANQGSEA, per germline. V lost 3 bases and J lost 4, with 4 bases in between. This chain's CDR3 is CSVDQYNEQFF. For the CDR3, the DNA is TGCAGCGTTGACCAGTACAATGAGCAGTTCTTC.

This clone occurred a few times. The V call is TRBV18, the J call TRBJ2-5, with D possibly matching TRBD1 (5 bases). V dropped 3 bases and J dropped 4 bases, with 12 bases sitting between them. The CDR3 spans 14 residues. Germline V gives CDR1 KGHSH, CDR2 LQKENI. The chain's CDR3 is CASSPQGLRETQYF. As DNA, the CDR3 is TGTGCCAGCTCACCCCAGGGTTTGCGAGAGACCCAGTACTTC.

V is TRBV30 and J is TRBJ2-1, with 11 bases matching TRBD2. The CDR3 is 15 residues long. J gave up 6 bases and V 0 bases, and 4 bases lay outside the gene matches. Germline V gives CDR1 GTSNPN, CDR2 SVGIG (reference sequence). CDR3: CAWSVGLAGGNEQFF. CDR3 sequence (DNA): TGTGCCTGGAGTGTAGGCCTAGCGGGAGGCAATGAGCAGTTCTTC.

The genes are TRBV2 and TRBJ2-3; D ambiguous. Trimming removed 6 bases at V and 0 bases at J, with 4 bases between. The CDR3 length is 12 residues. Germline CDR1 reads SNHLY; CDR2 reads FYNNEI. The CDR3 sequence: CASSISTDTQYF. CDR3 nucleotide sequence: TGTGCCAGCAGCATAAGCACAGATACGCAGTATTTT.

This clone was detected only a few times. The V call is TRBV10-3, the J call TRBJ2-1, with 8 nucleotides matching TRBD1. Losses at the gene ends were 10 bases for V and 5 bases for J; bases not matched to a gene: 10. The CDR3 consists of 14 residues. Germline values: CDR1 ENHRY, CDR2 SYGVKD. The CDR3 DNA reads TGTGCCACCGCGGGACAGGAGCAGGACAATGAGCAGTTCTTC. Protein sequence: CATAGQEQDNEQFF.

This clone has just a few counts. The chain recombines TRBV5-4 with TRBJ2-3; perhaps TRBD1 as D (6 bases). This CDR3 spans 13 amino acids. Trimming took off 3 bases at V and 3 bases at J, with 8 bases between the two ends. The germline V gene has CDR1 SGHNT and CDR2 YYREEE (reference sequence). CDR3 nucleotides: TGTGCCAGCAGCTCTACAGGGACAGATACGCAGTATTTT. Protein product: CASSSTGTDTQYF.

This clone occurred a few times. The DNA of the CDR3 is TGTGCCATCAAGAACGGGGATGAGCAGTTCTTC. The encoded protein is CAIKNGDEQFF. The V call is TRBV10-3, the J call TRBJ2-1; a possible D gene is TRBD2 (5 bases). The CDR3 covers 11 residues. V lost 7 bases, J lost 8 bases, and 9 bases lay in between. CDR1 is ENHRY and CDR2 is SYGVKD in the germline V gene.

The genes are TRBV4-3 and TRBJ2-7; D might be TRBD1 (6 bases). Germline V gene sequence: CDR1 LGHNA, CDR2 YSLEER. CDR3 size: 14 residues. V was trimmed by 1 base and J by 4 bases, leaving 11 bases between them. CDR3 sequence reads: CASSQVAGEYEQYF. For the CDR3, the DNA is TGCGCCAGCAGCCAAGTGGCAGGGGAATACGAGCAGTACTTC.

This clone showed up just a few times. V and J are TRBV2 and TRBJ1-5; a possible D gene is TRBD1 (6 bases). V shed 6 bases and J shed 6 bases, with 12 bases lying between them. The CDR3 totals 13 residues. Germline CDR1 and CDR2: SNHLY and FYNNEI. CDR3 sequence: CASRGDISQPQHF. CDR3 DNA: TGTGCCAGCAGGGGGGACATTAGTCAGCCCCAGCATTTT.

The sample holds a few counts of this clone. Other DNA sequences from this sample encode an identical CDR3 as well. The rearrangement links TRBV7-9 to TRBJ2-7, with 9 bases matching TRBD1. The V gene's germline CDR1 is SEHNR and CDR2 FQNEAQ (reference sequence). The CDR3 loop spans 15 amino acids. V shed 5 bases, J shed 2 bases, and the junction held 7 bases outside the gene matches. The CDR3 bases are TGTGCCAGCAGCCCGGGACAGGGTCTCACCTACGAGCAGTACTTC. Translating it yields CASSPGQGLTYEQYF.

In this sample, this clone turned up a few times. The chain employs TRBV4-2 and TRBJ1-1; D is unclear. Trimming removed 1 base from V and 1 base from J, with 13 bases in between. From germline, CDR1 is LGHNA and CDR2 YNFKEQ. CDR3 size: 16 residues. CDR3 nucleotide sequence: TGTGCCAGCAGCCAAGTCGTCGTAGGGAGGAACACTGAAGCTTTCTTT. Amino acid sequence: CASSQVVVGRNTEAFF.

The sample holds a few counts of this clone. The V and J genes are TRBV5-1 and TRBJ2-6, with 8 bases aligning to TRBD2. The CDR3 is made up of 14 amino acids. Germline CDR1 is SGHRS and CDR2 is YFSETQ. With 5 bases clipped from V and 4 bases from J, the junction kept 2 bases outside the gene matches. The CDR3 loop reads CASRTSAGANVLTF. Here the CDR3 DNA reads TGCGCCAGCAGGACTAGCGCCGGGGCCAACGTCCTGACTTTC.

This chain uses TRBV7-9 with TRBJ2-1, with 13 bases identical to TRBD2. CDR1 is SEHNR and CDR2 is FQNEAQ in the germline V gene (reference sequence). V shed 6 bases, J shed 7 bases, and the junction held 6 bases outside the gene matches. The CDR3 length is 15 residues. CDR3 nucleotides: TGTGCCAGCAGTGGACTAGCGGGAGCCGTGAATGAGCAGTTCTTC. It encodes CASSGLAGAVNEQFF.

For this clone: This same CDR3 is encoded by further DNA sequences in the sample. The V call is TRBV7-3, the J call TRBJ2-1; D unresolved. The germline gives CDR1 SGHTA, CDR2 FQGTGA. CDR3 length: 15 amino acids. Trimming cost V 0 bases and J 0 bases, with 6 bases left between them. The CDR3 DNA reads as TGTGCCAGCAGCTTAACGGGTTCCTCCTACAATGAGCAGTTCTTC. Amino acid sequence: CASSLTGSSYNEQFF.

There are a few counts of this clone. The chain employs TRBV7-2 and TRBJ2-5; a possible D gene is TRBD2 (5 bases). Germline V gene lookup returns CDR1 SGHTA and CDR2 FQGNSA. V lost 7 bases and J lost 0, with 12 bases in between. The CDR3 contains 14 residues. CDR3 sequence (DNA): TGTGCCAGCACCCTAGCTGGGTACCAAGAGACCCAGTACTTC. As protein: CASTLAGYQETQYF.

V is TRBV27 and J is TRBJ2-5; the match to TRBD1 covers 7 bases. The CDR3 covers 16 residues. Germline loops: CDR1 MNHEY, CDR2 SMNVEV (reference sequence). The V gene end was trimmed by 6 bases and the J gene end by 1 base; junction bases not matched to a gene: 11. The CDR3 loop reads CASSRDSGRFQETQYF. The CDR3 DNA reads TGTGCCAGCAGCCGGGACAGTGGACGATTCCAAGAGACCCAGTACTTC.

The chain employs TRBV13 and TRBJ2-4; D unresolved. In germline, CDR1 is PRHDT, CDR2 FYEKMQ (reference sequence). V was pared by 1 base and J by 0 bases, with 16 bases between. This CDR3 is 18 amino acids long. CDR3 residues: CASSLVLASALAKNIQYF. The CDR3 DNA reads TGTGCCAGCAGCTTAGTATTGGCGTCAGCCTTAGCCAAAAACATTCAGTACTTC.